A selection of T cell receptor beta chains follows, all from one sample in a study of cytomegalovirus exposure and HLA in healthy donors. Sequencing was performed with immunoSEQ multiplex PCR; in TCRdb, only in-frame clones are kept and a portion is missing. The sample records 250,000 to 350,000 clones, around 90% being singletons. Sequenced input: PBMCs. These receptors were obtained from a woman younger than 45 in good health and CMV-seropositive. CDR3s include the opening cysteine and the closing phenylalanine or tryptophan. The order of the fields is clone size, D gene, V gene, J gene, CDR3 DNA, CDR3 protein. D genes are given only for firm matches. Expanded clones get a size class; other rows say once, few or many, or leave the size out.

size: NA
D: NA
V: TRBV9
J: TRBJ2-7
DNA: TGTGCCAGCAGCGTGGGGGACTCTAGTCCCCAGTACTTC
CDR3: CASSVGDSSPQYF

size: NA
D: NA
V: TRBV6-5
J: TRBJ2-7
DNA: TGTGCCAGCAGTAGATCAGGGAGCTCCTACGAGCAGTACTTC
CDR3: CASSRSGSSYEQYF

size: NA
D: NA
V: TRBV4-2
J: TRBJ1-2
DNA: TGTGCCAGCAGCCAAGAATTGGAAAGTGGCACGGCGAACTATGGCTACACCTTC
CDR3: CASSQELESGTANYGYTF

size: NA
D: NA
V: TRBV9
J: TRBJ2-3
DNA: TGTGCCAGCAGCGTAGGACCGCGCCCACTCTCGAGCACAGATACGCAGTATTTT
CDR3: CASSVGPRPLSSTDTQYF

size: NA
D: NA
V: TRBV29-1
J: TRBJ1-3
DNA: TGCAGCGTTGAAGATTATACAGCGTCTGGAAACACCATATATTTT
CDR3: CSVEDYTASGNTIYF

size: NA
D: TRBD2
V: TRBV11-1
J: TRBJ2-2
DNA: TGTGCCAGCAGCTTACGGACTAGCGGGAGGGCTCGCACCGGGGAGCTGTTTTTT
CDR3: CASSLRTSGRARTGELFF

size: NA
D: TRBD1
V: TRBV4-2
J: TRBJ1-1
DNA: TGTGCCAGCAGCCAGAACAGGGGACTCTCTGAAGCTTTCTTT
CDR3: CASSQNRGLSEAFF

size: NA
D: NA
V: TRBV4-3
J: TRBJ1-1
DNA: TGCGCCAGCAGCCAAGAAGTAGTCGGTAGGGTTTACACTGAAGCTTTCTTT
CDR3: CASSQEVVGRVYTEAFF

size: few
D: NA
V: TRBV4-3
J: TRBJ1-1
DNA: TGCGCCAGCAGCCAAACACGGGGGATCCCGAACACTGAAGCTTTCTTT
CDR3: CASSQTRGIPNTEAFF

size: once
D: TRBD2
V: TRBV5-1
J: TRBJ2-7
DNA: TGCGCCAGCAGCTTGGTCCCACTAGCGGGAGTTTCTTCCGAGCAGTACTTC
CDR3: CASSLVPLAGVSSEQYF

size: NA
D: TRBD2
V: TRBV4-1
J: TRBJ2-1
DNA: TGCGCCAGCAGCCAAGAAGCAGCGGGGGGGCGTTATGAGCAGTTCTTC
CDR3: CASSQEAAGGRYEQFF

size: NA
D: NA
V: TRBV27
J: TRBJ1-1
DNA: TGTGCCAGCAGGGCTTGGGGCACTGAAGCTTTCTTT
CDR3: CASRAWGTEAFF

size: NA
D: NA
V: TRBV7-8
J: TRBJ1-4
DNA: TGTGCCAGCAGCTTAGGGGGCATGGATGAAAAACTGTTTTTT
CDR3: CASSLGGMDEKLFF

size: NA
D: NA
V: TRBV2
J: TRBJ1-6
DNA: TGTGCCAGCAGTGGACCACGTACCTATAATTCACCCCTCCACTTT
CDR3: CASSGPRTYNSPLHF

size: NA
D: NA
V: TRBV27
J: TRBJ2-1
DNA: TGTGCCAGCAGGGGACATGTCTCCTACAATGAGCAGTTCTTC
CDR3: CASRGHVSYNEQFF

size: once
D: TRBD1
V: TRBV4-2
J: TRBJ2-5
DNA: TGTGCCAGCAGCCAACCACATGCAGGGGGCGACGAGACCCAGTACTTC
CDR3: CASSQPHAGGDETQYF

size: NA
D: TRBD1
V: TRBV19
J: TRBJ2-7
DNA: TGTGCCAGTAGCCCTAGACAGGGTGGGTACGAGCAGTACTTC
CDR3: CASSPRQGGYEQYF

size: once
D: NA
V: TRBV30
J: TRBJ1-2
DNA: TGTGCCTGGAGTGGGCCCATTAGCTACACCTTC
CDR3: CAWSGPISYTF

size: NA
D: NA
V: TRBV2
J: TRBJ2-2
DNA: TGTGCCAGCAGTGAACGCAGCTTGAACACCGGGGAGCTGTTTTTT
CDR3: CASSERSLNTGELFF

size: NA
D: NA
V: TRBV9
J: TRBJ1-2
DNA: TGTGCCAGCAGCGTAGTGACCGCTAACTATGGCTACACCTTC
CDR3: CASSVVTANYGYTF

size: NA
D: NA
V: TRBV5-1
J: TRBJ1-1
DNA: TGCGCCAGCAGCCGGGAAGGGAACACTGAAGCTTTCTTT
CDR3: CASSREGNTEAFF

size: NA
D: NA
V: TRBV7-3
J: TRBJ1-2
DNA: TGTGCCAGCAGCACAACAGGCTCGGTAACCTCTAACTATGGCTACACCTTC
CDR3: CASSTTGSVTSNYGYTF

size: NA
D: NA
V: TRBV29-1
J: TRBJ2-7
DNA: TGCAGCGTCGGGGCGTTTACCTACGAGCAGTACTTC
CDR3: CSVGAFTYEQYF

size: NA
D: NA
V: TRBV5-1
J: TRBJ2-6
DNA: TGCGCCAGCAGCTTGGTTCAGGGTTTCTCTGGGGCCAACGTCCTGACTTTC
CDR3: CASSLVQGFSGANVLTF

size: NA
D: NA
V: TRBV5-1
J: TRBJ2-3
DNA: TGCGCCAGCGGTACGGCAGATACGCAGTATTTT
CDR3: CASGTADTQYF

size: NA
D: NA
V: TRBV6-1
J: TRBJ1-2
DNA: TGTGCCAGTTTCGCGTGGCGGGAGGATTCCTATGGCTACACCTTC
CDR3: CASFAWREDSYGYTF

size: NA
D: NA
V: TRBV6-1
J: TRBJ2-1
DNA: TGTGCCAGCAAGTTTCCGGATGAGCAGTTCTTC
CDR3: CASKFPDEQFF

size: NA
D: NA
V: TRBV10-1
J: TRBJ1-3
DNA: TGCGCCAGCAGGGTGAGCTCTGGAAACACCATATATTTT
CDR3: CASRVSSGNTIYF

size: NA
D: TRBD2
V: TRBV5-6
J: TRBJ2-2
DNA: TGTGCCAGCAGCTTGGCCGCGGGGGCGAACACCGGGGAGCTGTTTTTT
CDR3: CASSLAAGANTGELFF

size: NA
D: NA
V: TRBV7-8
J: TRBJ1-5
DNA: TGTGCCAGCAGCTTGGCAGGGGTGCTCCGATCCCAGCCCCAGCATTTT
CDR3: CASSLAGVLRSQPQHF

size: NA
D: NA
V: TRBV5-1
J: TRBJ1-1
DNA: TGCGCCAGCAGCTTGACAGGGAAGAACACTGAAGCTTTCTTT
CDR3: CASSLTGKNTEAFF

size: NA
D: TRBD1
V: TRBV5-1
J: TRBJ2-7
DNA: TGCGCCAGCAGCTTAAGGGGACAGCCCAGCCGTTCCTACGAGCAGTACTTC
CDR3: CASSLRGQPSRSYEQYF

size: NA
D: TRBD2
V: TRBV7-2
J: TRBJ2-5
DNA: TGTGCCAGCAGCTTAGCCTTAGCGGGGGGCGAGGAGACCCAGTACTTC
CDR3: CASSLALAGGEETQYF

size: once
D: NA
V: TRBV6-4
J: TRBJ1-6
DNA: TGTGCCAGCAGAAGCCGGGAGGGGAATTCACCCCTCCACTTT
CDR3: CASRSREGNSPLHF

size: NA
D: NA
V: TRBV4-2
J: TRBJ2-2
DNA: TGTGCCAGCAGCCAAGTAGTGCGAGCGAACCACACCGGGGAGCTGTTTTTT
CDR3: CASSQVVRANHTGELFF

size: NA
D: NA
V: TRBV9
J: TRBJ2-7
DNA: TGTGCCAGCAGCGTAGGTAGCTCCTACGAGCAGTACTTC
CDR3: CASSVGSSYEQYF

size: NA
D: TRBD2
V: TRBV7-3
J: TRBJ2-3
DNA: TGTGCCAGCAGCTCCGGCCGGGGACTAGCGGGGGGTGCAGATACGCAGTATTTT
CDR3: CASSSGRGLAGGADTQYF

size: NA
D: NA
V: TRBV6-4
J: TRBJ1-2
DNA: TGTGCCAGCAGTGACTATTCCGGGGCAAACTATGGCTACACCTTC
CDR3: CASSDYSGANYGYTF

size: NA
D: TRBD1
V: TRBV30
J: TRBJ1-5
DNA: TGTGCCTGGAGCCATCCGGGGACAGGGGGCAACCAGCCCCAGCATTTT
CDR3: CAWSHPGTGGNQPQHF

size: few
D: NA
V: TRBV27
J: TRBJ1-6
DNA: TGTGCCAGCAGTACACAGGGTCCACCCCTCCACTTT
CDR3: CASSTQGPPLHF

size: NA
D: NA
V: TRBV7-2
J: TRBJ2-1
DNA: TGTGCCAGCAGCTTAGAAACAGGGATAGGTCACAATGAGCAGTTCTTC
CDR3: CASSLETGIGHNEQFF